Listed here is a single TCR beta chain. Its cognate antigen is unknown. Profiled with immunoSEQ multiplex PCR; TCRdb holds only in-frame clones, not every one. Of 20,000 to 30,000 clones listed, roughly three quarters are singletons. This sample is part of a study of OX40 agonist ivuxolimab in advanced cancers. The study, taken as a whole, reports: Antigen specificity of clonally expanded peripheral T cells was not established. Clones of CD4+ and CD8+ blood T cells grew by week 6 at doses of 0.1 to 3.0 mg/kg. Compared with others, partial responders at 0.1-3.0 mg/kg displayed clonal expansion among the lowest.

Between the trimmed V and J ends, which lost 5 bases and 4 bases, there was a span of 5 bases. The CDR3 consists of 11 residues. Germline CDR1 is MNHNY and CDR2 is SVGAGI (reference sequence). At cycle 4 day 1, cycle 7 day 1, and baseline, blood was sampled. This sample comprised CD4+ or CD8+ T cells sorted from blood, obtained in a trial of the OX40 agonist ivuxolimab. The sequence was obtained from an adult with an advanced solid tumor such as melanoma, head and neck, liver or kidney cancer. V gene TRBV6-6 combines with J gene TRBJ1-1, with D possibly matching TRBD1 (5 bases). The CDR3, as DNA: TGTGCCAGCAGTCAGGGCACTGAAGCTTTCTTT. Protein: CASSQGTEAFF.